A single sample gave rise to the 10 T cell receptor beta chains below, sequenced in a study of blood T cell repertoires in COVID-19. Libraries were prepared by immunoSEQ multiplex PCR; TCRdb keeps only in-frame clonotypes and omits some of them. The sample yields fewer than 350,000 clones, about 93% seen once. What was sequenced was peripheral blood. All receptors come from a woman aged 25 to 39 with COVID-19, enrolled during active disease.

The count of this clone is one. This chain connects TRBV30 to TRBJ2-7; possibly TRBD2 for D (6 bases). Deletions cut 7 bases from V and 4 bases from J, with 20 bases between. This CDR3 is built from 14 residues. Germline-derived CDR1 and CDR2 are GTSNPN and SVGIG (reference sequence). CDR3 loop: CAYGSGLGNYEQYF. The CDR3 region has the DNA TGTGCCTATGGTTCGGGACTCGGCAATTACGAGCAGTACTTC.

This clone was seen a single time. V and J are TRBV18 and TRBJ1-5; 9 bases agree with TRBD1. The ends lost 5 bases at V and 7 bases at J; junction bases unmatched: 6. From germline, CDR1 is KGHSH and CDR2 LQKENI. CDR3 length equals 14 residues. Written as DNA, the CDR3 is TGTGCCAGCTCAAACGGACAGGGGTTGCAGCCCCAGCATTTT. This codes for CASSNGQGLQPQHF.

The chain couples TRBV29-1 to TRBJ2-7; 8 bases match TRBD1. The germline V gene has CDR1 SQVTM and CDR2 ANQGSEA. This CDR3 region has 14 residues. Trimming took 3 bases from V and 3 from J; bases not matched to a gene: 7. DNA of the CDR3: TGCAGCGTTGAGGTGACAGGGGTTAACTACGAGCAGTACTTC. This encodes CSVEVTGVNYEQYF.

The chain recombines TRBV27 with TRBJ2-1; D ambiguous. Between the trimmed V and J ends, which lost 6 bases and 0 bases, there was a span of 12 bases. CDR1 is MNHEY and CDR2 is SMNVEV in the germline V gene (reference sequence). This CDR3 spans 15 amino acids. The CDR3 region has the DNA TGTGCCAGCAGCACCATCCCGAGCTCCTACAATGAGCAGTTCTTC. It codes for CASSTIPSSYNEQFF.

The gene calls are TRBV13 and TRBJ1-6; a possible D gene is TRBD1 (5 bases). The V end lost 3 bases, the J end lost 9 bases, and 18 bases lay between the germline ends. CDR1 and CDR2 (germline): PRHDT, FYEKMQ (reference sequence). This CDR3 has 16 amino acids. CDR3 in amino acids: CASSFGAQGTTSPLHF. The DNA of the CDR3 is TGTGCCAGCAGCTTTGGGGCCCAGGGTACAACTTCACCCCTCCACTTT.

The CDR3 DNA sequence: TGTGCCACCAGTGACCTAGCGGCCCACAATGAGCAGTTCTTC. Its protein is CATSDLAAHNEQFF. The V gene is TRBV24-1, the J gene TRBJ2-1, with TRBD2 matching 7 bases. V shed 4 bases and J 5 bases; nucleotides not matched to a gene: 4. This CDR3 comprises 14 residues. Germline assignment: CDR1 KGHDR and CDR2 SFDVKD.

The CDR3 is CASSLFRMTSGSTEQYF. The CDR3 DNA reads TGTGCCAGCAGCTTGTTCCGGATGACTAGCGGCTCCACCGAGCAGTACTTC. The chain has TRBV5-4 and TRBJ2-7; 9 bases align to TRBD2. V was pared by 1 base and J by 6 bases, with 14 bases of the junction left unmatched. This CDR3 is built from 17 residues. Germline assignment: CDR1 SGHNT and CDR2 YYREEE (reference sequence).

The V and J genes are TRBV4-2 and TRBJ1-3, with D possibly being TRBD1 (6 bases). Germline V CDR1 and CDR2: LGHNA, YNFKEQ. This CDR3 comprises 18 residues. The ends were cut back, 4 bases at V and 0 bases at J, with 19 bases in the middle. The CDR3 loop reads CASSLHNRAGSSGNTIYF. The CDR3 coding sequence is TGTGCCAGCAGCCTTCACAACAGGGCAGGATCCTCTGGAAACACCATATATTTT.

The rearrangement links TRBV12-5 to TRBJ2-1; D perhaps matches TRBD2 (6 bases). This CDR3 is built from 14 residues. Between the trimmed V and J ends, which lost 4 bases and 5 bases, there was a span of 12 bases. Germline-derived CDR1 and CDR2 are LGHNT and FRNRAP. This CDR3 is CASGSRTTHNEQFF. As DNA, the CDR3 is TGTGCTAGTGGTTCGAGGACTACTCACAATGAGCAGTTCTTC.

The rearrangement links TRBV27 to TRBJ2-1; 7 bases map to TRBD2. Trimming cost V 6 bases and J 8 bases; bases outside gene matches: 7. CDR1 and CDR2 (germline): MNHEY, SMNVEV (reference sequence). The CDR3 extends over 13 amino acids. The CDR3 DNA sequence: TGTGCCAGCAGGCGGGCGACTAGCCATGAGCAGTTCTTC. Its protein is CASRRATSHEQFF.